This T cell receptor beta chain was sequenced in a study of CD4 T cells in relation to SARS-CoV-2 and coronaviruses. Notes on the study in general: This crossreactivity analysis covered spike protein alone, no other viral proteins.

Deep TCR-beta sequencing used DNA from uncultured naive and memory CD4+ T cells. Generated by immunoSEQ multiplex PCR, the TCRdb table keeps only in-frame clones and is missing some. The repertoire includes about 55,000 clones, more than 80% of them detected once, and 1.1% to 1.5% sits in the top ten. Unexposed donor CD4+ T cells date from 2011-2018, before the COVID-19 pandemic. This clone was observed a single time. What it recognizes is unknown. Trimming took 4 bases from V and 1 from J, leaving 7 bases between them. Per germline, CDR1 SNHLY and CDR2 FYNNEI. The CDR3 runs to 13 residues. The chain is built from TRBV2 and TRBJ2-5; D gene ambiguous. The sequenced sample was memory CD4+ T cells from PBMCs. The receptor's source is a human donor in good health. The CDR3 nucleotides are TGTGCCAGCAGTGGCCAATTCCAAGAGACCCAGTACTTC. This translates into CASSGQFQETQYF.